One sample yielded the 14 T cell receptor beta chains listed below, sequenced in a study of graft-versus-host responses after intestinal transplantation. Repertoires were generated with immunoSEQ multiplex PCR, while TCRdb's copy carries only in-frame clones and drops some. Of about 43,000 clones in the sample, approximately 95% were seen once. Material: PBMCs, obtained approximately 360 days after intestinal transplant. Source of these receptors: a human patient who received an intestinal transplant, so some T cells may come from the graft donor.

In its sample, this clone was seen once. The chain employs TRBV19 and TRBJ2-7; D might be TRBD1 or TRBD2, each matching 5 bases. The germline gives CDR1 LNHDA, CDR2 SQIVND (reference sequence). There are 11 residues in the CDR3. V dropped 7 bases and J dropped 7 bases, with 11 bases sitting between them. The CDR3 reads CASTRGEEQYF. CDR3 in DNA: TGTGCCAGTACGAGGGGAGAGGAGCAGTACTTC.

The chain has TRBV11-2 and TRBJ1-5; 7 nucleotides align to TRBD1. This CDR3 contains 13 residues. V trimming: 5 bases; J trimming: 7 bases; junction bases outside the gene matches: 5. Germline V gene data show CDR1 as SGHAT and CDR2 as FQNNGV. The CDR3 DNA reads as TGTGCCAGCAGCACTGACAGGGCGCAGCCCCAGCATTTT. Its translation: CASSTDRAQPQHF.

The genes are TRBV18 and TRBJ2-5; D may match TRBD1 or TRBD2 (5 bases each). Judging by the DNA end, TRBJ2-7 fits better; the J call may be wrong. Germline V gives CDR1 KGHSH, CDR2 LQKENI. This CDR3 contains 15 residues. The CDR3 loop is CASSGGDGYSYEQYF. DNA for the CDR3: TGTGCCAGCTCCGGTGGGGACGGCTACTCCTACGAGCAGTACTTC.

The rearrangement joins TRBV29-1 to TRBJ1-4, with D perhaps matching TRBD1 (6 bases). The CDR3 totals 10 residues. Germline CDR1 reads SQVTM; CDR2 reads ANQGSEA. CDR3 sequence (DNA): TGCGCCGTGGGGGCTGAAAAACTGTTTTTT. The encoded protein is CAVGAEKLFF.

The V call is TRBV5-6, the J call TRBJ1-2; the D gene is possibly TRBD1 (5 bases). Germline values: CDR1 SGHDT, CDR2 YYEEEE. V lost 0 bases and J 4 bases, leaving 19 bases between the germline ends. This CDR3 region has 17 residues. In nucleotides, the CDR3 is TGTGCCAGCAGCTTGGGGTCGGGCGGACAATCGGCCTATGGCTACACCTTC. Translation gives CASSLGSGGQSAYGYTF.

V usage is TRBV28 and J usage is TRBJ1-4; 9 bases are shared with TRBD1. Germline CDR1 MDHEN, CDR2 SYDVKM. V lost 5 bases, J lost 3 bases, and 10 bases stayed unmatched. The CDR3 is made up of 17 amino acids. The chain's CDR3 is CASSAYRGQEANEKLFF. The CDR3 DNA follows: TGTGCCAGCAGTGCTTACAGGGGGCAGGAGGCTAATGAAAAACTGTTTTTT.

The V and J genes are TRBV6-5 and TRBJ2-5; D possibly corresponds to TRBD1 (5 bases). CDR1 and CDR2 (germline): MNHEY, SVGAGI. V gave up 7 bases and J gave up 3 bases, with 12 bases separating them. This CDR3 spans 13 amino acids. The CDR3 sequence is CASNQGPKETQYF. The CDR3 region has the DNA TGTGCCAGCAACCAGGGCCCTAAAGAGACCCAGTACTTC.

The chain recombines TRBV18 with TRBJ2-1; no clear D gene. The CDR3 is 13 amino acids. Looked up from germline, CDR1 is KGHSH and CDR2 is LQKENI. Trimming pared 3 bases from V and 2 bases from J, leaving 5 bases between. The CDR3 spells CASSPSPYNEQFF. The CDR3 DNA reads as TGTGCCAGCTCACCCTCGCCCTACAATGAGCAGTTCTTC.

This sequence joins TRBV5-1 and TRBJ1-3, with TRBD1 identical over 7 bases. V lost 4 bases and J lost 4; bases outside the gene matches: 8. This CDR3 region has 15 residues. Germline assignment: CDR1 SGHRS and CDR2 YFSETQ. DNA of the CDR3: TGCGCCAGCAGCCCGGCGGAGGGGGCAGGAAACACCATATATTTT. Its protein product is CASSPAEGAGNTIYF.

This chain joins TRBV4-1 and TRBJ2-7, with 9 bases aligning to TRBD1. V was pared by 4 bases and J by 1 base, with 5 bases of the junction left unmatched. This CDR3 contains 15 residues. Per the germline V gene, CDR1 is MGHRA and CDR2 is YSYEKL. Here the CDR3 reads CASSLTGTGSYEQYF. The DNA for the CDR3 is TGCGCCAGCAGCCTGACCGGGACAGGGTCCTACGAGCAGTACTTC.

The chain links TRBV19 to TRBJ2-5, with a weak D call TRBD1 (6 bases). Judging by the DNA end, TRBJ2-7 fits better; the J call may be wrong. The germline V gene has CDR1 LNHDA and CDR2 SQIVND (reference sequence). The CDR3 has 19 residues. CDR3 in DNA: TGTGCCAGTAGTATAGACCCCCCAGGGGCAGCCTGGGGGTCCTACGAGCAGTACTTC. Its protein is CASSIDPPGAAWGSYEQYF.

V is TRBV9 and J is TRBJ2-3, with TRBD2 as a possible D gene (6 bases). V lost 0 bases and J lost 0, with 20 bases in between. Germline V gene data show CDR1 as SGDLS and CDR2 as YYNGEE. CDR3 length equals 19 residues. CDR3 in DNA: TGTGCCAGCAGCGTAGGGCTATATGGGCGGGATAGGAGCACAGATACGCAGTATTTT. It codes for CASSVGLYGRDRSTDTQYF.

The CDR3 loop is CASSFSRIASPLHF. The CDR3 DNA reads as TGTGCCAGCAGTTTCTCCAGGATCGCTTCACCCCTCCACTTT. This rearrangement joins TRBV6-5 to TRBJ1-6; D ambiguous. The V and J ends lost 4 bases and 9 bases respectively, with 13 bases between them. Per the germline V gene, CDR1 is MNHEY and CDR2 is SVGAGI. The CDR3 length is 14 residues.

Of note for this clone: One junction end does not reproduce the germline sequence, and a read error may be involved. The V gene is TRBV4-1, the J gene TRBJ2-2, with TRBD2 identical over 13 bases. The CDR3 runs to 16 residues. Germline CDR1 and CDR2: MGHRA and YSYEKL. CDR3 amino acids: CASSPATSGGAGELFF. The CDR3 DNA sequence: TGTGCCAGCAGCCCGGCTACTAGCGGGGGGGCCGGGGAGCTGTTTTTT.